These 28 T cell receptor beta chains originate from one sample sequenced in a study of T cell repertoires in cytomegalovirus infection. TCRdb re-called the reads through MiXCR, storing one row per CDR3 protein. In the table there are 750,000 to 950,000 distinct CDR3 sequences, 25% to 35% of which are singletons. What these receptors recognize is not known. The source was cultured CD8+ T cells from PBMCs, collected from culture after CMV antigen stimulation. Every receptor here comes from a human donor in good health (CMV status not recorded). Some clones in this sample may be carry-over from other donors' samples.

The rearrangement links TRBV20-1 to TRBJ2-3, with D perhaps TRBD2 (6 bases). The CDR3 runs to 14 residues. Germline CDR1 reads DFQATT; CDR2 reads SNEGSKA (reference sequence). V lost 3 bases to trimming and J lost 0 bases, with 10 bases between them. The CDR3: CSASYGGSTDTQYF. CDR3 in DNA: TGCAGTGCTAGTTACGGGGGAAGCACAGATACGCAGTATTTT.

This clonotype has more than one count but fewer than ten. This chain uses TRBV10-3 with TRBJ2-3, with a weak D call TRBD1 (5 bases). CDR1 and CDR2 from the germline V gene are ENHRY and SYGVKD. The CDR3 sequence is 15 residues long. Trimming removed 4 bases from V and 1 base from J, with 12 bases in between. The CDR3 DNA follows: TGTGCCATCAGTGGCCCCCAGGGTCGCACAGATACGCAGTATTTT. Protein sequence: CAISGPQGRTDTQYF.

The chain is built from TRBV25-1 and TRBJ2-5; D is possibly TRBD2 (6 bases). This CDR3 region has 15 residues. Trimming took off 1 base at V and 4 bases at J, with 13 bases between the two ends. CDR1 and CDR2 (germline): MGHDK, SYGVNS. CDR3 coding DNA: TGTGCCAGCAGTGAATGGTCACTGGGAGGAGAGACCCAGTACTTC. Translating it yields CASSEWSLGGETQYF.

This clonotype has ten or more counts. The rearrangement joins TRBV7-8 to TRBJ1-1, with D possibly matching TRBD1 (5 bases). CDR3 length: 11 residues. The germline gives CDR1 SGHVS, CDR2 FQNEAQ. The germline V and J ends were trimmed by 5 bases and 11 bases, with 12 bases remaining between them. The CDR3 DNA reads as TGTGCCAGCAGCCAAGGGGTAGGGGCTTTCTTT. Translated: CASSQGVGAFF.

The chain recombines TRBV27 with TRBJ2-4; TRBD2 might be the D (6 bases). V lost 5 bases, J lost 11 bases, and 19 bases lay in between. This CDR3 spans 14 amino acids. Germline V gene sequence: CDR1 MNHEY, CDR2 SMNVEV (reference sequence). The CDR3 bases are TGTGCCAGCAGTCAGCGGGCCGCCTTCGTTGTTCAGTACTTC. The encoded protein is CASSQRAAFVVQYF.

The J gene is TRBJ1-4, the V gene TRBV5-4, with TRBD1 matching over 12 bases. This CDR3 spans 15 amino acids. Germline values: CDR1 SGHNT, CDR2 YYREEE (reference sequence). V gave up 4 bases and J gave up 8 bases; unmatched junction bases: 6. The CDR3: CASSPGTGGREKLFF. Written as DNA, the CDR3 is TGTGCCAGCAGCCCAGGGACAGGGGGCCGAGAAAAACTGTTTTTT.

The V and J genes are TRBV6-1 and TRBJ2-1; 7 positions match TRBD2. The CDR3 runs 13 residues. CDR1 MNHNS and CDR2 SASEGT come from the germline V gene. J lost 4 bases, V lost 9 bases, and 6 bases had no gene match. CDR3 amino acids: CASRAGEYNEQFF. In DNA, the CDR3 is TGTGCCAGTCGGGCGGGGGAATACAATGAGCAGTTCTTC.

This clonotype was seen a few times. The chain carries TRBV12-3 or TRBV12-4 and TRBJ1-2; D is perhaps TRBD1 (6 bases). The CDR3 totals 14 residues. Trimming stripped 6 bases from V and 4 bases from J, with 15 bases between. In nucleotides, the CDR3 is TGTGCCAGCAGCGGGCCTGGACAGCTCTATGGCTACACCTTC. It is translated as CASSGPGQLYGYTF.

On this clonotype: The junction differs from germline at one of its ends, possibly a read error. The V and J genes are TRBV7-9 and TRBJ2-5; unclear D gene. The CDR3 has 13 residues. The germline gives CDR1 SEHNR, CDR2 FQNEAQ (reference sequence). The DNA of the CDR3 is TGTGCCAACAGCTCGCCGGGTCTGCCGACCCAGTACTTC. It translates to CANSSPGLPTQYF.

There are many counts of this clonotype. The V gene is TRBV7-2, the J gene TRBJ1-5; 7 bases are shared with TRBD1. The ends lost 3 bases at V and 4 bases at J; junction bases unmatched: 3. Per the germline V gene, CDR1 is SGHTA and CDR2 is FQGNSA. The CDR3 has 14 residues. The CDR3 DNA sequence: TGTGCCAGCAGCTTGAAGACAGGGAATCAGCCCCAGCATTTT. It encodes CASSLKTGNQPQHF.

The table lists this clonotype with a few counts. DNA for the CDR3: TGTGCCAGCAGTCCCCGAACCGCGGTGATCAGCTCCTACAATGAGCAGTTCTTC. Translating gives CASSPRTAVISSYNEQFF. The rearrangement joins TRBV6-2 or TRBV6-3 to TRBJ2-1; no clear D. This CDR3 is 18 amino acids long. Germline CDR1 reads MNHEY; CDR2 reads SVGEGT. Trimming pared 5 bases from V and 0 bases from J, leaving 20 bases between.

The J gene is TRBJ1-2, the V gene TRBV7-9; 10 positions match TRBD1. Germline V gene lookup returns CDR1 SEHNR and CDR2 FQNEAQ (reference sequence). The CDR3 spans 15 residues. After removal of 5 bases from V and 8 bases from J, the junction contained 11 bases not matched to a gene. The DNA for the CDR3 is TGTGCCAGCAGCGGAGAGACAGGGGGCGCCGGGGGCTACACCTTC. As protein: CASSGETGGAGGYTF.

The rearrangement uses TRBV7-9 and TRBJ1-1; TRBD1 agrees at 9 bases. Germline V gene data show CDR1 as SEHNR and CDR2 as FQNEAQ (reference sequence). The CDR3 is made up of 14 amino acids. J lost 8 bases, V lost 1 base, and 5 bases had no gene match. CDR3 bases: TGTGCCAGCAGCTTAGGTCGGGGGACAGGGGAAGCTTTCTTT. Translation: CASSLGRGTGEAFF.

The chain joins TRBV7-3 to TRBJ2-2, with D perhaps given as TRBD1 or TRBD2 (5 bases each). Germline assignment: CDR1 SGHTA and CDR2 FQGTGA. The CDR3 has 15 amino acids. V lost 6 bases and J 4 bases, leaving 15 bases between the germline ends. CDR3 amino acids: CASRGPFSPTGELFF. The CDR3 nucleotides are TGTGCCAGCAGGGGACCTTTCTCGCCCACCGGGGAGCTGTTTTTT.

The gene calls are TRBV10-3 and TRBJ1-2; D gene uncertain. This CDR3 has 17 residues. Germline CDR1 reads ENHRY; CDR2 reads SYGVKD. Trimming left V 2 bases short and J 2 bases short, with 18 bases between. Here the CDR3 reads CAISEDETRTVNYGYTF. CDR3 DNA: TGTGCCATCAGTGAGGACGAGACTAGGACGGTCAACTATGGCTACACCTTC.

The CDR3 loop is CASIGGSQAFF. The DNA of the CDR3 is TGTGCCAGCATTGGGGGATCTCAAGCTTTCTTT. The J gene is TRBJ1-1, the V gene TRBV27, with TRBD1 as a possible D gene (5 bases). Germline loops: CDR1 MNHEY, CDR2 SMNVEV (reference sequence). Trimming stripped 7 bases from V and 9 bases from J, with 12 bases between. The CDR3 length is 11 residues.

This clonotype has just a few counts. The gene calls are TRBV12-3 or TRBV12-4 and TRBJ2-7; D not resolved. Trimming took 5 bases from V and 6 from J, leaving 11 bases between them. The CDR3 spans 12 residues. CDR3 region: CASSLRLTEQYF. For the CDR3, the DNA is TGTGCCAGCAGTCTCCGTCTAACCGAGCAGTACTTC.

This clonotype was recorded many times. The J gene is TRBJ2-3, the V gene TRBV11-2, with a possible D match to TRBD2 (6 bases). V was clipped by 1 base and J by 2 bases, with 16 bases between them. Germline assignment: CDR1 SGHAT and CDR2 FQNNGV. The CDR3 consists of 17 residues. CDR3 sequence: CASSLGFGRRDTDTQYF. CDR3 nucleotide sequence: TGTGCCAGCAGCTTAGGTTTCGGGCGGAGGGACACAGATACGCAGTATTTT.

The chain recombines TRBV6-2 or TRBV6-3 with TRBJ2-1; 7 bases are shared with TRBD1. V was clipped by 2 bases and J by 2 bases; unmatched bases: 9. Germline CDR1 is MNHEY and CDR2 is SVGEGT. The CDR3 has 17 amino acids. CDR3 coding DNA: TGTGCCAGCAGTTACCCTCCGACAGGGAACCCCTACAATGAGCAGTTCTTC. Its protein is CASSYPPTGNPYNEQFF.

The chain recombines TRBV19 with TRBJ2-1, with a tentative D call TRBD2 (7 bases). The V gene lost 4 bases and the J gene lost 7 bases, with 23 bases spanning the gap. The CDR3 consists of 17 residues. Germline-derived CDR1 and CDR2 are LNHDA and SQIVND (reference sequence). The CDR3 coding sequence is TGTGCCAGTAGTACCGCCCTAGGGGGGGGGGCCAGGAATGAGCAGTTCTTC. Translated, it gives CASSTALGGGARNEQFF.

Here the CDR3 DNA reads TGTGCCAGCAGCTACAAGGGGGGGCGTAAGGGCTACACCTTC. Its protein product is CASSYKGGRKGYTF. This sequence joins TRBV6-5 and TRBJ1-2, with D possibly matching TRBD1 (6 bases). V gave up 6 bases and J gave up 8 bases, with 19 bases separating them. The CDR3 is 14 amino acids. CDR1 MNHEY and CDR2 SVGAGI come from the germline V gene.

This clonotype appeared once. The gene calls are TRBV19 and TRBJ2-3; D gene uncertain. Germline assignment: CDR1 LNHDA and CDR2 SQIVND (reference sequence). CDR3 length: 15 residues. Trimming removed 3 bases from V and 0 bases from J, with 10 bases in between. This CDR3 reads CASSMASVSTDTQYF. The DNA for the CDR3 is TGTGCCAGTAGTATGGCCAGTGTAAGCACAGATACGCAGTATTTT.

The chain has TRBV20-1 and TRBJ1-1; D is ambiguous. The CDR3 is made up of 11 amino acids. CDR1 and CDR2 (germline): DFQATT, SNEGSKA (reference sequence). The germline V and J ends were trimmed by 6 bases and 5 bases, with 10 bases remaining between them. This chain's CDR3 is CSALRETEAFF. CDR3 coding DNA: TGCAGTGCCCTCCGGGAGACTGAAGCTTTCTTT.

This clonotype has only a few counts. V gene TRBV5-6 combines with J gene TRBJ2-1; D unclear. The V gene's germline CDR1 is SGHDT and CDR2 YYEEEE. The CDR3 contains 12 residues. Trimming left V 1 base short and J 7 bases short, with 6 bases between. The CDR3 sequence is CASSLIVNEQFF. DNA of the CDR3: TGTGCCAGCAGCTTGATTGTAAATGAGCAGTTCTTC.

V and J are TRBV29-1 and TRBJ2-2; D remains unclear. The ends were cut back, 3 bases at V and 5 bases at J, with 4 bases in the middle. Germline values: CDR1 SQVTM, CDR2 ANQGSEA. CDR3 length: 11 amino acids. CDR3 in DNA: TGCAGCGTTGAGATAACCGGGGAGCTGTTTTTT. This translates into CSVEITGELFF.

This clonotype was seen many times. The rearrangement joins TRBV7-2 to TRBJ1-6, with D possibly TRBD1 on 6 matching bases. V was clipped by 5 bases and J by 0 bases, with 11 bases between them. The CDR3 has 16 residues. Per germline, CDR1 SGHTA and CDR2 FQGNSA. CDR3 in amino acids: CASSPTDSSYNSPLHF. CDR3 nucleotides: TGTGCCAGCAGCCCTACGGACAGCTCCTATAATTCACCCCTCCACTTT.

V usage is TRBV15 and J usage is TRBJ1-2; D is unclear. The CDR3 loop spans 14 amino acids. The V end lost 5 bases, the J end lost 2 bases, and 12 bases lay between the germline ends. CDR1 is LNHNV, CDR2 YYDKDF, per germline (reference sequence). CDR3 sequence reads: CATSSRTGNYGYTF. The DNA of the CDR3 is TGTGCCACCAGCTCCCGGACGGGAAACTATGGCTACACCTTC. The full variable domain, in which reference TRBV15 and TRBJ1-2 provide the parts outside the CDR3, is DAMVIQNPRYQVTQFGKPVTLSCSQTLNHNVMYWYQQKSSQAPKLLFHYYDKDFNNEADTPDNFQSRRPNTSFCFLDIRSPGLGDTAMYLCATSSRTGNYGYTFGSGTRLTVV.

This clonotype was detected a few times. This chain links TRBV28 with TRBJ1-3; 8 nucleotides align to TRBD1. The CDR3 sequence is 16 residues long. V shed 2 bases and J 4 bases; nucleotides not matched to a gene: 7. The germline CDR1 and CDR2 sequences are MDHEN and SYDVKM. The CDR3 loop reads CASSLPQGAAGNTIYF. The CDR3 region has the DNA TGTGCCAGCAGTTTACCCCAGGGGGCAGCCGGAAACACCATATATTTT.